This entry describes one T cell receptor (beta chain). The sample belongs to a study of CD8 T cells in Susac syndrome. Reverse transcription of 0.5 to 1 ug RNA was performed with random hexamers. An immunoSEQ multiplex PCR amplified TCR beta CDR3 over 54 Vbeta and 13 Jbeta. One entry per CDR3 protein results from TCRdb running MiXCR on the immunoSEQ multiplex PCR reads. The profile covers under 200,000 distinct CDR3 sequences, with about 95% appearing a single time and around 0.14% taken by the ten largest. V lost 4 bases, J lost 0 bases, and 3 bases stayed unmatched. CDR1 and CDR2 from the germline V gene are SGHTA and FQGNSA. CDR3 size: 15 residues.

This chain links TRBV7-2 with TRBJ1-1, with 9 nucleotides matching TRBD1. The specimen was CD4+ T cells from PBMCs. The source is a human donor in good health. Here the CDR3 DNA reads TGTGCCAGCAGCTCACAGGGGGCGGTGAACACTGAAGCTTTCTTT. Translated: CASSSQGAVNTEAFF.